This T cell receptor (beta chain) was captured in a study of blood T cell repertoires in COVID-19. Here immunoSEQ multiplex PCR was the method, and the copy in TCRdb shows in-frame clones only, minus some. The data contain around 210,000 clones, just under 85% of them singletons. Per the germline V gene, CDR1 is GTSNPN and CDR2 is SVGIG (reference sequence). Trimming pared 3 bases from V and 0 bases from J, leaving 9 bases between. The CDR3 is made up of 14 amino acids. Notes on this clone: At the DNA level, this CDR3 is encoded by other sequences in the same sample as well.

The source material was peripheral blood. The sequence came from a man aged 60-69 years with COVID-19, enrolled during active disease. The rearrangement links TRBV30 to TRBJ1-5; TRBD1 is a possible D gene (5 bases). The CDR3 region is CAWSRGISNQPQHF. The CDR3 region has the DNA TGTGCCTGGAGCCGGGGGATTAGCAATCAGCCCCAGCATTTT.